The present T cell receptor beta chain was sequenced within a study of T cell responses to AZD1222 COVID-19 vaccine. Study conclusions and caveats: The study found Spike-specific TCR breadth and depth rose after two AZD1222 doses.

The assay was immunoSEQ multiplex PCR, and TCRdb's table has in-frame clones only and misses some. The sample holds about 130,000 clones, less than 95% seen once. Trimming stripped 1 base from V and 5 bases from J, with 14 bases between. The CDR3 has 16 amino acids. Germline V gene lookup returns CDR1 SGHTA and CDR2 FQGNSA. This clone was seen a few times. Its antigen is unknown. The chain recombines TRBV7-2 with TRBJ1-4; no reliable D call. The sample in question was peripheral blood, obtained on day 0 of AZD1222 vaccination. This clonotype was sampled from an adult in good health. The CDR3 sequence is CASSLESRRVNEKLFF. CDR3 DNA sequence: TGTGCCAGCAGCTTAGAGTCCAGAAGGGTGAATGAAAAACTGTTTTTT.